Each of the 29 T cell receptor beta chains below was sequenced from the same sample in a study of T cell responses to AZD1222 COVID-19 vaccine. The table came from immunoSEQ multiplex PCR; TCRdb's copy has only in-frame clones and leaves some out. There are tens of thousands of clones in the sample; over 85% occur only once, and about 2.2% lies in the top ten. This specimen was peripheral blood, taken on day 0 of AZD1222 vaccination. Every receptor here comes from an adult in good health.

The chain has TRBV5-6 and TRBJ2-3; a weak D match, TRBD2 (6 bases). Trimming removed 4 bases at V and 9 bases at J, with 30 bases between. The CDR3 loop spans 18 amino acids. Looked up from germline, CDR1 is SGHDT and CDR2 is YYEEEE. The CDR3 is CASSLSGTADPHRRTQYF. The CDR3 nucleotides are TGTGCCAGCAGCCTATCCGGGACTGCCGACCCGCACAGAAGGACGCAGTATTTT.

This clone has more than one count but fewer than ten. The V gene is TRBV6-1, the J gene TRBJ2-3, with no clear D. The ends were cut back, 1 base at V and 8 bases at J, with 7 bases in the middle. Germline CDR1 is MNHNS and CDR2 is SASEGT. The CDR3 is 12 residues long. CDR3 protein: CASSEGRVTQYF. The CDR3, as DNA: TGTGCCAGCAGTGAAGGCCGGGTTACGCAGTATTTT.

The rearrangement uses TRBV7-2 and TRBJ1-2; the match to TRBD1 covers 7 bases. The V gene end was trimmed by 4 bases and the J gene end by 5 bases; junction bases not matched to a gene: 4. The germline V gene has CDR1 SGHTA and CDR2 FQGNSA. The CDR3 extends over 13 amino acids. The CDR3 sequence: CASSSDRQYGYTF. The DNA of the CDR3 is TGTGCCAGCAGCTCGGACAGGCAATATGGCTACACCTTC. The full variable domain, completed using reference TRBV7-2 and TRBJ1-2, is GAGVSQSPSNKVTEKGKDVELRCDPISGHTALYWYRQSLGQGLEFLIYFQGNSAPDKSGLPSDRFSAERTGGSVSTLTIQRTQQEDSAVYLCASSSDRQYGYTFGSGTRLTVV.

This clone was detected only once. The chain uses TRBV21-1 and TRBJ2-2; the table calls TRBD1, which could not be checked here. TRBV21-1 is given as a pseudogene. The CDR3 consists of 16 residues. The CDR3: CASSKAAGQDTGELFF. For the CDR3, the DNA is TGTGCCAGCAGCAAAGCGGCGGGACAGGACACCGGGGAGCTGTTTTTT.

The gene calls are TRBV6-5 and TRBJ1-5; no reliable D call. This CDR3 comprises 13 residues. The germline V gene has CDR1 MNHEY and CDR2 SVGAGI. Trimming took 8 bases from V and 4 from J, leaving 12 bases between them. The CDR3 reads CASSTRWNQPQHF. As DNA, the CDR3 is TGTGCCAGCTCAACTAGATGGAATCAGCCCCAGCATTTT.

The J gene is TRBJ1-5, the V gene TRBV6-5; 7 positions agree with TRBD1. J was trimmed by 3 bases and V by 7 bases; bases with no gene match: 6. The CDR3 loop spans 14 amino acids. Germline loops: CDR1 MNHEY, CDR2 SVGAGI. CDR3 sequence: CASTLGQTNQPQHF. For the CDR3, the DNA is TGTGCCAGCACCCTGGGACAGACCAATCAGCCCCAGCATTTT.

The rearrangement links TRBV6-5 to TRBJ1-1, with unresolved D. This CDR3 has 13 residues. Per the germline V gene, CDR1 is MNHEY and CDR2 is SVGAGI. Trimming cost V 4 bases and J 7 bases, with 13 bases left between them. The CDR3: CASSSYNGREAFF. The CDR3 coding sequence is TGTGCCAGCAGTTCCTACAACGGACGTGAAGCTTTCTTT.

The rearrangement links TRBV7-8 to TRBJ2-1; TRBD2 aligns across 11 bases. This CDR3 is built from 19 residues. Germline CDR1 and CDR2: SGHVS and FQNEAQ. After removal of 4 bases from V and 5 bases from J, the junction contained 16 bases not matched to a gene. In nucleotides, the CDR3 is TGTGCCAGCAGCTCCAATAGAGTCCCGGGACTAGCGGCGGACAATGAGCAGTTCTTC. This sequence encodes CASSSNRVPGLAADNEQFF.

The chain is built from TRBV4-1 and TRBJ2-7, with 7 bases that match TRBD1. Germline assignment: CDR1 MGHRA and CDR2 YSYEKL. With V trimmed by 2 bases and J by 0 bases, 4 bases remained unmatched. The CDR3 sequence is 15 residues long. In DNA form, the CDR3 reads TGCGCCAGCAGCCAATCCGGGACAGCCTCCTACGAGCAGTACTTC. Its protein is CASSQSGTASYEQYF.

This sequence joins TRBV5-1 and TRBJ2-5; TRBD1 matches at 12 bases. This CDR3 has 17 residues. Per germline, CDR1 SGHRS and CDR2 YFSETQ. The J segment lost 7 bases and the V segment lost 0 bases, leaving 10 bases of the junction unmatched. The chain's CDR3 is CASSLGPGQGAQGTQYF. The CDR3 coding sequence is TGCGCCAGCAGCTTGGGACCGGGACAGGGGGCGCAGGGGACCCAGTACTTC.

This chain links TRBV7-9 with TRBJ1-2; 9 bases are a match to TRBD1. Germline V gene data show CDR1 as SEHNR and CDR2 as FQNEAQ (reference sequence). The CDR3 totals 14 residues. The V and J ends lost 4 bases and 2 bases, in that order; junction bases with no gene match: 2. CDR3 residues: CASSSDRGNYGYTF. CDR3 DNA: TGTGCCAGCAGCTCGGACAGGGGAAACTATGGCTACACCTTC. Full variable domain (outside the CDR3, taken from reference TRBV7-9 and TRBJ1-2): DTGVSQNPRHKITKRGQNVTFRCDPISEHNRLYWYRQTLGQGPEFLTYFQNEAQLEKSRLLSDRFSAERPKGSFSTLEIQRTEQGDSAMYLCASSSDRGNYGYTFGSGTRLTVV.

This chain joins TRBV29-1 and TRBJ2-7; 7 bases match TRBD1. The CDR3 has 14 residues. Germline lookup yields CDR1 SQVTM and CDR2 ANQGSEA. V shed 6 bases and J 0 bases; nucleotides not matched to a gene: 8. CDR3 nucleotides: TGCAGCGTCTCAAGACAGGGAAGCTCCTACGAGCAGTACTTC. Protein sequence: CSVSRQGSSYEQYF.

V and J are TRBV27 and TRBJ2-1, with 11 bases identical to TRBD2. The CDR3 runs to 15 residues. Germline V lookup: CDR1 MNHEY, CDR2 SMNVEV (reference sequence). Germline trimming cut 4 bases from V and 6 bases from J; bases unmatched to any gene: 5. CDR3: CASSSRLAGPNEQFF. CDR3 in DNA: TGTGCCAGCAGTTCACGACTAGCGGGACCCAATGAGCAGTTCTTC.

This chain links TRBV6-1 with TRBJ1-4; D is undetermined. The CDR3 runs 13 residues. The V and J ends lost 0 bases and 13 bases respectively, with 12 bases between them. In germline, CDR1 is MNHNS, CDR2 SASEGT. CDR3 region: CASSEALYHGLFF. CDR3 DNA sequence: TGTGCCAGCAGTGAAGCGCTGTATCATGGACTGTTTTTT.

The chain has TRBV2 and TRBJ1-3; D is unclear. The V end lost 3 bases, the J end lost 4 bases, and 10 bases lay between the germline ends. This CDR3 is 14 amino acids long. Germline assignment: CDR1 SNHLY and CDR2 FYNNEI. CDR3 region: CASSDQVSGNTIYF. In DNA form, the CDR3 reads TGTGCCAGCAGTGACCAAGTATCGGGAAACACCATATATTTT.

The rearrangement joins TRBV3-1 (or the pseudogene TRBV3-2) to TRBJ1-2; D is possibly TRBD1 (6 bases). The CDR3 is made up of 14 amino acids. With 5 bases removed from V and 8 bases from J, the gap between germline ends came to 18 bases. Looked up from germline, CDR1 is LGHDT and CDR2 is YNNKEL (reference sequence). CDR3: CASSYGTLNRGYTF. The CDR3 DNA sequence: TGTGCCAGCAGCTACGGGACACTTAACCGGGGCTACACCTTC.

The chain links TRBV7-2 to TRBJ2-6; D not certain. The CDR3 is 15 residues long. CDR1 and CDR2 from the germline V gene are SGHTA and FQGNSA. V lost 5 bases, J lost 0 bases, and 8 bases lay in between. The CDR3 bases are TGTGCCAGCAGCCCCCCGGACTCTGGGGCCAACGTCCTGACTTTC. It codes for CASSPPDSGANVLTF.

The CDR3 spells CATTPRGSTGGYMNTEAFF. CDR3 DNA sequence: TGTGCCACCACCCCCCGGGGTTCGACAGGGGGTTATATGAACACTGAAGCTTTCTTT. The chain uses TRBV15 and TRBJ1-1, with TRBD1 identical over 9 bases. From germline, CDR1 is LNHNV and CDR2 YYDKDF (reference sequence). Trimming took 7 bases from V and 0 from J; bases not matched to a gene: 18. This CDR3 is 19 amino acids long.

The V and J genes are TRBV5-5 and TRBJ1-5; 9 bases align to TRBD1. Germline V CDR1 and CDR2: SGHKS, YYEKEE (reference sequence). This CDR3 contains 15 residues. Unmatched junction bases numbered 3, after V lost 4 bases and J lost 1 base. This CDR3 is CASSPTGGSNQPQHF. The DNA of the CDR3 is TGTGCCAGCAGCCCGACAGGGGGAAGCAATCAGCCCCAGCATTTT.

The chain links TRBV5-5 to TRBJ2-1; TRBD2 matches at 7 bases. From germline, CDR1 is SGHKS and CDR2 YYEKEE (reference sequence). The CDR3 sequence is 14 residues long. Trimming cost V 0 bases and J 3 bases; bases outside gene matches: 0. The CDR3 nucleotides read TGTGCCAGCAGCTTGGGCGGGGGCTACAATGAGCAGTTCTTC. Its translation: CASSLGGGYNEQFF.

This chain joins TRBV7-8 and TRBJ1-1, with 9 bases lining up with TRBD1. The CDR3 has 16 residues. CDR1 is SGHVS, CDR2 FQNEAQ, per germline. V was pared by 1 base and J by 5 bases, with 8 bases of the junction left unmatched. CDR3 amino acids: CASSLGTGGYGTEAFF. The DNA of the CDR3 is TGTGCCAGCAGCTTAGGAACAGGGGGCTACGGAACTGAAGCTTTCTTT.

CDR3 DNA: TGTGCCAGCAGGGCCGGGGGGGCGGCCAACTATGGCTACACCTTC. This codes for CASRAGGAANYGYTF. This chain connects TRBV28 to TRBJ1-2; weak D call: TRBD1 (6 bases). Germline CDR1 MDHEN, CDR2 SYDVKM. There are 15 residues in the CDR3. Between the trimmed V and J ends, which lost 6 bases and 2 bases, there was a span of 16 bases.

This clone was seen a handful of times. This chain links TRBV30 with TRBJ2-7; 10 bases agree with TRBD1. Per the germline V gene, CDR1 is GTSNPN and CDR2 is SVGIG (reference sequence). Losses at the gene ends were 3 bases for V and 3 bases for J; bases not matched to a gene: 5. This CDR3 has 14 residues. CDR3 bases: TGTGCCTGGAGACCTAGGGACAGGGGCTACGAGCAGTACTTC. Protein sequence: CAWRPRDRGYEQYF.

There are a few counts of this clone. J is TRBJ2-7 and V is TRBV7-6, with D unresolved. Germline lookup yields CDR1 SGHVS and CDR2 FNYEAQ. Trimming left V 5 bases short and J 5 bases short, with 19 bases between. CDR3 length: 15 residues. The CDR3 sequence: CASSPAPSQDHEQYF. The CDR3 DNA sequence: TGTGCCAGCAGCCCAGCCCCCTCCCAGGACCACGAGCAGTACTTC.

This sequence joins TRBV19 and TRBJ2-7; 8 nucleotides align to TRBD1. CDR1 is LNHDA and CDR2 is SQIVND in the germline V gene (reference sequence). The CDR3 has 13 residues. The V and J ends lost 1 base and 5 bases, in that order; junction bases with no gene match: 1. CDR3: CASSIAGGNEQYF. As DNA, the CDR3 is TGTGCCAGTAGTATAGCAGGGGGCAACGAGCAGTACTTC. The full variable domain, completed using reference TRBV19 and TRBJ2-7, is DGGITQSPKYLFRKEGQNVTLSCEQNLNHDAMYWYRQDPGQGLRLIYYSQIVNDFQKGDIAEGYSVSREKKESFPLTVTSAQKNPTAFYLCASSIAGGNEQYFGPGTRLTVT.

The chain carries TRBV19 and TRBJ2-5; 10 bases are shared with TRBD2. The junction had 5 bases not matched to a gene; V was cut back by 2 bases and J by 2 bases. The CDR3 totals 16 residues. The germline CDR1 and CDR2 sequences are LNHDA and SQIVND (reference sequence). CDR3: CASSISMTSGQETQYF. For the CDR3, the DNA is TGTGCCAGTAGTATATCTATGACTAGCGGGCAAGAGACCCAGTACTTC.

J is TRBJ2-7 and V is TRBV12-3 or TRBV12-4; D remains unclear. With 2 bases removed from V and 6 bases from J, the gap between germline ends came to 11 bases. The CDR3 has 13 amino acids. For the CDR3, the DNA is TGTGCCAGCAGTTTAAATCGATGGGGCGAGCAGTACTTC. It codes for CASSLNRWGEQYF.

This chain joins TRBV5-5 and TRBJ1-2, with 7 bases lining up with TRBD1. Trimming removed 0 bases from V and 8 bases from J; junction bases left unmatched: 10. This CDR3 is 15 amino acids long. Germline assignment: CDR1 SGHKS and CDR2 YYEKEE (reference sequence). As DNA, the CDR3 is TGTGCCAGCAGCTTGGACAGGGGACAAACGGGAGGCTACACCTTC. This translates into CASSLDRGQTGGYTF.

V gene TRBV3-1 (or the pseudogene TRBV3-2) combines with J gene TRBJ2-6, with 11 bases identical to TRBD1. The CDR3 has 22 amino acids. The V and J ends lost 4 bases and 0 bases, in that order; junction bases with no gene match: 17. Germline V lookup: CDR1 LGHDT, CDR2 YNNKEL (reference sequence). CDR3 coding DNA: TGTGCCAGCAGCCCTCATGGTGGTCCGGGACAGGGGGTTCTCTCTGGGGCCAACGTCCTGACTTTC. It specifies CASSPHGGPGQGVLSGANVLTF.